This TCR beta chain was sequenced during a study of OX40 agonist ivuxolimab in advanced cancers. The germline CDR1 and CDR2 sequences are LNHDA and SQIVND (reference sequence). There are 17 residues in the CDR3. J lost 1 base, V lost 6 bases, and 11 bases had no gene match. Sequenced by immunoSEQ multiplex PCR; TCRdb stores in-frame clones only, minus some. The sample holds some 64,000 clones, about 87% seen once. The specimen comprised CD4+ or CD8+ T cells sorted from blood, sampled in a trial of the OX40 agonist ivuxolimab. The receptor was isolated from an adult with an advanced solid tumor such as melanoma, head and neck, liver or kidney cancer. This chain links TRBV19 with TRBJ2-1, with TRBD1 matching 8 bases. CDR3 in amino acids: CASSHSRGLGSYNEQFF. CDR3 coding DNA: TGTGCCAGTAGCCATAGCAGGGGGCTGGGGTCCTACAATGAGCAGTTCTTC.